The text below deals with one T cell receptor (beta chain). This specimen includes other DNA sequences encoding the same CDR3. Repertoires were generated with immunoSEQ multiplex PCR, while TCRdb's copy carries only in-frame clones and drops some. This sample has 13,000 to 15,000 clones, with roughly nine tenths found just once. J lost 0 bases, V lost 1 base, and 12 bases had no gene match. Per germline, CDR1 MDHEN and CDR2 SYDVKM. The CDR3 loop spans 21 amino acids. Noted time point: week 3, after first cycle of checkpoint inhibitor. The data belong to a study of blood T cell dynamics during melanoma immunotherapy.

This clonotype was sampled from a human donor with melanoma. V and J are TRBV28 and TRBJ2-1; 13 bases fit TRBD2. Sequenced here: blood, sampled from a patient treated with checkpoint blockade. The CDR3 nucleotides read TGTGCCAGCAGTTTATACCCCGGACTAGCGGGAGTCGGGGACTCCTACAATGAGCAGTTCTTC. Its protein is CASSLYPGLAGVGDSYNEQFF.